A single sample is the source of the 20 T cell receptor beta chains below, sequenced in a study of shared clonotypes between healthy human individuals. TCRdb's copy holds only in-frame clones and misses some; the assay was immunoSEQ multiplex PCR. The sample has about 110,000 clones; around 68% are singletons. Sequencing was carried out using memory CD8+ T cells sorted from blood. Stated subset: CD45RO+ cells pooled with CCR7-negative TemRA cells. All receptors come from a woman in her 30s in good health.

The chain combines TRBV28 with TRBJ2-1, with TRBD2 identical over 8 bases. There are 17 residues in the CDR3. Germline loops: CDR1 MDHEN, CDR2 SYDVKM. Trimming removed 5 bases from V and 6 bases from J; junction bases left unmatched: 15. For the CDR3, the DNA is TGTGCCAGCAGTCCGCAGGCCGGGACTAGGGCCCGCAATGAGCAGTTCTTC. This encodes CASSPQAGTRARNEQFF. The full variable domain, with the rest looked up from reference TRBV28 and TRBJ2-1, is DVKVTQSSRYLVKRTGEKVFLECVQDMDHENMFWYRQDPGLGLRLIYFSYDVKMKEKGDIPEGYSVSREKKERFSLILESASTNQTSMYLCASSPQAGTRARNEQFFGPGTRLTVL.

This clone was seen a handful of times. V usage is TRBV27 and J usage is TRBJ2-7; D is unresolved. From germline, CDR1 is MNHEY and CDR2 SMNVEV (reference sequence). V was trimmed by 6 bases and J by 6 bases, leaving 15 bases between them. The CDR3 has 13 residues. CDR3 coding DNA: TGTGCCAGCAGCCCCTCCAGTTCTCTCGAGCAGTACTTC. Translated, it gives CASSPSSSLEQYF.

This rearrangement joins TRBV29-1 to TRBJ1-5; no firm D call. Trimming cost V 7 bases and J 2 bases, with 15 bases left between them. The CDR3 consists of 14 residues. The germline V gene encodes CDR1 SQVTM and CDR2 ANQGSEA. CDR3 bases: TGCAGCGCCGGCGACGCGGGCGGCAATCAGCCCCAGCATTTT. Translation: CSAGDAGGNQPQHF.

This sequence joins TRBV5-1 and TRBJ1-3; D is unclear. The V end was cut by 3 bases, the J end by 0 bases, with 13 bases between. Germline assignment: CDR1 SGHRS and CDR2 YFSETQ. This CDR3 comprises 16 residues. The CDR3 is CASSSSHWSSGNTIYF. The CDR3 DNA is TGCGCCAGCAGCTCGTCACACTGGAGCTCTGGAAACACCATATATTTT.

The chain is built from TRBV2 and TRBJ1-5; no firm D call. CDR3 length: 14 amino acids. In germline, CDR1 is SNHLY, CDR2 FYNNEI. The V and J ends lost 5 bases and 2 bases respectively, with 10 bases between them. CDR3 sequence reads: CASSQRSGNQPQHF. Written as DNA, the CDR3 is TGTGCCAGCAGTCAGCGTTCTGGCAATCAGCCCCAGCATTTT.

For the CDR3, the DNA is TGTGCCAGCAGCTTACCACGCCACGAGCAGTACTTC. Amino acid sequence: CASSLPRHEQYF. The chain combines TRBV7-2 with TRBJ2-7; D is unclear. The CDR3 totals 12 residues. V was shortened by 2 bases and J by 5 bases, with 7 bases between the two germline ends. Germline V gene sequence: CDR1 SGHTA, CDR2 FQGNSA.

This clone was observed a handful of times. The chain carries TRBV19 and TRBJ1-1; D not certain. Germline lookup yields CDR1 LNHDA and CDR2 SQIVND (reference sequence). The CDR3 spans 15 residues. V lost 4 bases, J lost 0 bases, and 12 bases lay in between. CDR3 bases: TGTGCCAGTAGTAAAGCGGGCAAGGTGAACACTGAAGCTTTCTTT. Its protein product is CASSKAGKVNTEAFF.

This clone was recorded a few times. The rearrangement joins TRBV27 to TRBJ2-7, with D perhaps matching TRBD2 (6 bases). The germline CDR1 and CDR2 sequences are MNHEY and SMNVEV (reference sequence). This CDR3 region has 16 residues. The V end lost 5 bases, the J end lost 1 base, and 18 bases lay between the germline ends. The CDR3 protein is CASSSVGTRRSYEQYF. The CDR3 bases are TGTGCCAGCAGTAGCGTCGGGACTCGCAGATCCTACGAGCAGTACTTC.

The chain has TRBV4-2 and TRBJ2-7; TRBD2 matches at 7 bases. Germline values: CDR1 LGHNA, CDR2 YNFKEQ. The V and J ends lost 2 bases and 4 bases, in that order; junction bases with no gene match: 5. The CDR3 consists of 14 residues. Here the CDR3 reads CASSQREDGYEQYF. DNA for the CDR3: TGTGCCAGCAGCCAACGGGAGGATGGGTACGAGCAGTACTTC.

A remark on this clone: This sequence may be a read error, since a much larger clone differs from it by one base. This chain links TRBV6-1 with TRBJ2-6; D is ambiguous. Trimming took off 1 base at V and 0 bases at J, with 4 bases between the two ends. The CDR3 sequence is 15 residues long. CDR1 is MNHNS and CDR2 is SASEGT in the germline V gene. CDR3 protein: CASSEGGSGANVLTF. As DNA, the CDR3 is TGTGCCAGCAGTGAAGGTGGCTCTGGGGCCAACGTCCTGACTTTC.

Written as DNA, the CDR3 is TGCGCCAGCAGCTTGGACCCAGACGGGCTCTACGAGCAGTACTTC. Amino acid sequence: CASSLDPDGLYEQYF. The chain combines TRBV5-1 with TRBJ2-7; D is undetermined. V was shortened by 0 bases and J by 3 bases, with 13 bases between the two germline ends. The CDR3 length is 15 residues. Looked up from germline, CDR1 is SGHRS and CDR2 is YFSETQ.

V gene TRBV7-2 combines with J gene TRBJ2-6; 10 bases match TRBD2. Per the germline V gene, CDR1 is SGHTA and CDR2 is FQGNSA. With 5 bases clipped from V and 0 bases from J, the junction kept 7 bases outside the gene matches. This CDR3 is 18 amino acids long. DNA for the CDR3: TGTGCCAGCAGCGTCGGGACTAGCGTCCACTCTGGGGCCAACGTCCTGACTTTC. Its translation is CASSVGTSVHSGANVLTF.

This chain uses TRBV11-3 with TRBJ2-3; 10 nucleotides agree with TRBD2. Per germline, CDR1 SGHNT and CDR2 YENEEA. The CDR3 runs 16 residues. V was pared by 5 bases and J by 1 base, with 6 bases of the junction left unmatched. The CDR3 DNA reads TGTGCCAGCAGCCTAGGGACTAGCGACCGCACAGATACGCAGTATTTT. Protein product: CASSLGTSDRTDTQYF. Supplemented by reference TRBV11-3 and TRBJ2-3, the full variable domain reads EAGVVQSPRYKIIEKKQPVAFWCNPISGHNTLYWYLQNLGQGPELLIRYENEEAVDDSQLPKDRFSAERLKGVDSTLKIQPAELGDSAVYLCASSLGTSDRTDTQYFGPGTRLTVL.

This clone was recorded at least ten times. The chain's CDR3 is CASSYSDPYNEQFF. CDR3 DNA: TGTGCCAGCAGTTACTCCGACCCTTACAATGAGCAGTTCTTC. The chain recombines TRBV6-6 with TRBJ2-1, with D hard to call. The germline CDR1 and CDR2 sequences are MNHNY and SVGAGI (reference sequence). Trimming left V 0 bases short and J 4 bases short, with 7 bases between. The CDR3 length is 14 residues.

The V gene is TRBV23-1, the J gene TRBJ1-5; D unclear. TRBV23-1 is identified as an open reading frame with a role that is uncertain. Trimming removed 6 bases from V and 3 bases from J, with 15 bases in between. The length of the CDR3 is 15 residues. CDR3: CASRASRRFNQPQHF. The DNA for the CDR3 is TGCGCCAGCAGAGCCTCACGACGGTTCAATCAGCCCCAGCATTTT.

The J gene is TRBJ2-1, the V gene TRBV4-2; 9 positions agree with TRBD2. The junction had 3 bases not matched to a gene; V was cut back by 3 bases and J by 6 bases. The CDR3 consists of 14 residues. Germline V lookup: CDR1 LGHNA, CDR2 YNFKEQ. The CDR3 nucleotides are TGTGCCAGCAGCCATAGGGGACTAGCCAATGAGCAGTTCTTC. It is translated as CASSHRGLANEQFF.

This clone has a single count. The chain has TRBV19 and TRBJ1-5, with 8 positions matching TRBD1. CDR1 and CDR2 from the germline V gene are LNHDA and SQIVND (reference sequence). The V gene end was trimmed by 3 bases and the J gene end by 2 bases; junction bases not matched to a gene: 9. CDR3 length: 17 amino acids. In DNA form, the CDR3 reads TGTGCCAGTAGTATTAGACAGGGGAGTTATGGCAATCAGCCCCAGCATTTT. Encoded protein: CASSIRQGSYGNQPQHF.

This clone was detected only once. The V and J genes are TRBV6-6 and TRBJ1-1; D unresolved. There are 13 residues in the CDR3. Germline CDR1 and CDR2: MNHNY and SVGAGI (reference sequence). Between the trimmed V and J ends, which lost 5 bases and 1 base, there was a span of 8 bases. CDR3 loop: CASSDRENTEAFF. The CDR3 bases are TGTGCCAGCAGTGATCGGGAGAACACTGAAGCTTTCTTT.

V is TRBV28 and J is TRBJ2-7, with 10 positions matching TRBD2. The V gene's germline CDR1 is MDHEN and CDR2 SYDVKM. This CDR3 has 15 amino acids. The ends lost 5 bases at V and 4 bases at J; junction bases unmatched: 8. The CDR3 sequence is CASSLLAGVLYEQYF. The DNA of the CDR3 is TGTGCCAGCAGTCTCCTAGCGGGAGTTTTGTACGAGCAGTACTTC.

This CDR3 is CASSLSGEAFF. As DNA, the CDR3 is TGTGCCAGCAGCTTGTCAGGGGAAGCTTTCTTT. The genes are TRBV5-6 and TRBJ1-1, with a weak D call TRBD1 (5 bases). The V gene lost 1 base and the J gene lost 8 bases, with 6 bases spanning the gap. Germline lookup yields CDR1 SGHDT and CDR2 YYEEEE. CDR3 length equals 11 residues.